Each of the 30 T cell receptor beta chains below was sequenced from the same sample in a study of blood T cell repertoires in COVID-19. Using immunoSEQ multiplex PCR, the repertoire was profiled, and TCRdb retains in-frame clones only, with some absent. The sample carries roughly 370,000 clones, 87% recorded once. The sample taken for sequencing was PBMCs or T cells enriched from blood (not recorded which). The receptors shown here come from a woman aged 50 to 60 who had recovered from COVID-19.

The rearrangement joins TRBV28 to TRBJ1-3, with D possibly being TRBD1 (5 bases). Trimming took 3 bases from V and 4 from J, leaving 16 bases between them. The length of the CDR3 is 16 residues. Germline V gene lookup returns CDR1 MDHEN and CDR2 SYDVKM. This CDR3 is CASSFHRSGSGNTIYF. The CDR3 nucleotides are TGTGCCAGCAGTTTCCACCGCTCAGGGTCCGGAAACACCATATATTTT.

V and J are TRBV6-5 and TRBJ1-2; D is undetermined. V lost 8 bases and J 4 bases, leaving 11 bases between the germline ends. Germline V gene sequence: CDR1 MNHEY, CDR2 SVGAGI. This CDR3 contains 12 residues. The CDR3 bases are TGTGCCAGCTCCGGGTTCCCCTATGGCTACACCTTC. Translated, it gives CASSGFPYGYTF.

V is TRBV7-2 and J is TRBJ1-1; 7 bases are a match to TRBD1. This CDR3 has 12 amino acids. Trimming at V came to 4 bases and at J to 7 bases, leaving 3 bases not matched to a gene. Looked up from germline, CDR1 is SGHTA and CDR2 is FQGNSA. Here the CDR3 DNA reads TGTGCCAGCAGCTCCAGGGGGTTTGAAGCTTTCTTT. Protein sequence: CASSSRGFEAFF.

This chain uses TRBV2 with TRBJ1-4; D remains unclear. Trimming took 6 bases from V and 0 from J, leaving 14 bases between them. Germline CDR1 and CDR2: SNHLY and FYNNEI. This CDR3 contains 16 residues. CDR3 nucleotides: TGTGCCAGCAGCGGGGAGGAGGGAGCAACTAATGAAAAACTGTTTTTT. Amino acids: CASSGEEGATNEKLFF. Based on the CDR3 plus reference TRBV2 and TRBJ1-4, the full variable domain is EPEVTQTPSHQVTQMGQEVILRCVPISNHLYFYWYRQILGQKVEFLVSFYNNEISEKSEIFDDQFSVERPDGSNFTLKIRSTKLEDSAMYFCASSGEEGATNEKLFFGSGTQLSVL.

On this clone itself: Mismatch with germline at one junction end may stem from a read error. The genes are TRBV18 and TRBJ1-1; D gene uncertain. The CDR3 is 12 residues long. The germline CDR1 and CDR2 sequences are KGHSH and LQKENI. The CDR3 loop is CTSSETGTEAFF. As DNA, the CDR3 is TGTACCAGCTCAGAGACGGGCACTGAAGCTTTCTTT.

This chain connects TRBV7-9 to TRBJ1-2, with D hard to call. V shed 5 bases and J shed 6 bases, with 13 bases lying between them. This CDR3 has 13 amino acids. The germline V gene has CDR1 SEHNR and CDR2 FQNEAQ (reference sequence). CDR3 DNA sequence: TGTGCCAGCAGCAACCCCAGGAAGCATGGCTACACCTTC. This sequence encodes CASSNPRKHGYTF.

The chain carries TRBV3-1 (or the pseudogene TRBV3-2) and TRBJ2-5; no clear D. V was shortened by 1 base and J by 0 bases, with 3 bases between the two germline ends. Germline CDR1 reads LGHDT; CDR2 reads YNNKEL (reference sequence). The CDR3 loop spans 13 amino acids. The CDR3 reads CASSQVDQETQYF. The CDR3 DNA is TGTGCCAGCAGCCAAGTCGACCAAGAGACCCAGTACTTC.

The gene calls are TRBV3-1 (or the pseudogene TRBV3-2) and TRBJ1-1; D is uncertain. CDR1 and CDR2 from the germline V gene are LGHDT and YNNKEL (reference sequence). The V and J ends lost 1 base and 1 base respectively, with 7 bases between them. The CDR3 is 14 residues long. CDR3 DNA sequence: TGTGCCAGCAGCCAAGGCGCGAGGAACACTGAAGCTTTCTTT. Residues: CASSQGARNTEAFF.

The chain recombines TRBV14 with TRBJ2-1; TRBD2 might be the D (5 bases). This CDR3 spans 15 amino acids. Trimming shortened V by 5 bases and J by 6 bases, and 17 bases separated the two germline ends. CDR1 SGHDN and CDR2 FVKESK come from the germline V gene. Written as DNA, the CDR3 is TGTGCCAGCAGCGGAGGACGACAACTATTCAATGAGCAGTTCTTC. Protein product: CASSGGRQLFNEQFF.

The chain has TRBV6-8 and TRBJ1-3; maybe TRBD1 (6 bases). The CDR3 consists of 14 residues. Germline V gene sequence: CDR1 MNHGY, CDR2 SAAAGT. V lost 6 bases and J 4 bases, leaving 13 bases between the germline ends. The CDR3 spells CASRSRGFGNTIYF. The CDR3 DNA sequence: TGTGCCAGCAGAAGCAGGGGATTCGGAAACACCATATATTTT.

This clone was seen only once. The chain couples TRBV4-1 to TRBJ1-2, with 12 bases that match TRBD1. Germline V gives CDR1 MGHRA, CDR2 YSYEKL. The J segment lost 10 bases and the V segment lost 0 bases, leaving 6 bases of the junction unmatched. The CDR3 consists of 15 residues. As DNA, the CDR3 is TGCGCCAGCAGCCAAGATTGGGGGACAGGGGGCGTCTACACCTTC. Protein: CASSQDWGTGGVYTF.

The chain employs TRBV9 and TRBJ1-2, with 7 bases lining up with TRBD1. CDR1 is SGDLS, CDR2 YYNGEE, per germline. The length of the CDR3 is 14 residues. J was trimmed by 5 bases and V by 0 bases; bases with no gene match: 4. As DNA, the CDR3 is TGTGCCAGCAGCGTAGGACAGGGCGAATATGGCTACACCTTC. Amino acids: CASSVGQGEYGYTF.

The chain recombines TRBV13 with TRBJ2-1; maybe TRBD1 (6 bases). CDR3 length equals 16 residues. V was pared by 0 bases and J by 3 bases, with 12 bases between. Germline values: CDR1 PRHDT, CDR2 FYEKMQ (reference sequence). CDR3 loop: CASSLGEDRNYNEQFF. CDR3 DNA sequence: TGTGCCAGCAGCTTAGGCGAGGACAGAAACTACAATGAGCAGTTCTTC.

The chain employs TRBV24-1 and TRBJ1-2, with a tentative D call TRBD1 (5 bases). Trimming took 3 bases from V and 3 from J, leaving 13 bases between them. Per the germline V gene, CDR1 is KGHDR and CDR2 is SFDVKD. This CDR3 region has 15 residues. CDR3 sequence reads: CATSDPLGGDYGYTF. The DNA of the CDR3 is TGTGCCACCAGTGATCCGCTGGGGGGGGACTATGGCTACACCTTC.

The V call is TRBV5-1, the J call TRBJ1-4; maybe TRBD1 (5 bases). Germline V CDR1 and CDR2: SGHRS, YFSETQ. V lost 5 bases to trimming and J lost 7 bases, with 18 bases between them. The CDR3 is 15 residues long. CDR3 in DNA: TGCGCCAGCAGGGCGACAGCGGGGAAGGGTGAAAAACTGTTTTTT. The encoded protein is CASRATAGKGEKLFF.

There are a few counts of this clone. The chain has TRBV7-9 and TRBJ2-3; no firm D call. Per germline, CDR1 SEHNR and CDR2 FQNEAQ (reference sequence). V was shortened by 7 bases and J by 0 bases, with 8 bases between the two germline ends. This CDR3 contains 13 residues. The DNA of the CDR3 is TGTGCCAGCACGTTCGGGAGCACAGATACGCAGTATTTT. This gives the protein CASTFGSTDTQYF.

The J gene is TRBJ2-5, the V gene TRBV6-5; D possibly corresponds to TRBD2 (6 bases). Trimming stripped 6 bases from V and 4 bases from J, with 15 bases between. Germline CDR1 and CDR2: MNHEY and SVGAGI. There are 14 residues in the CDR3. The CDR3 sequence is CASSARRGSETQYF. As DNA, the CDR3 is TGTGCCAGCAGCGCCAGGCGGGGCTCAGAGACCCAGTACTTC.

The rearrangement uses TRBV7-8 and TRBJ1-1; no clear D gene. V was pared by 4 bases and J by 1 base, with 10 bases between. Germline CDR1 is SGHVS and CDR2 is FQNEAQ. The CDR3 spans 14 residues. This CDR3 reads CASSSRDGNTEAFF. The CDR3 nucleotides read TGTGCCAGCAGCTCACGGGATGGGAACACTGAAGCTTTCTTT.

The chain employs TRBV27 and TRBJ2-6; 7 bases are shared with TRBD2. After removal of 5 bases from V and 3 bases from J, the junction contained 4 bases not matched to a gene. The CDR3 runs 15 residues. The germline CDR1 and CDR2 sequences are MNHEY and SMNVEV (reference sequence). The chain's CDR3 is CASSAGVDGANVLTF. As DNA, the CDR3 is TGTGCCAGCAGTGCGGGGGTGGATGGGGCCAACGTCCTGACTTTC.

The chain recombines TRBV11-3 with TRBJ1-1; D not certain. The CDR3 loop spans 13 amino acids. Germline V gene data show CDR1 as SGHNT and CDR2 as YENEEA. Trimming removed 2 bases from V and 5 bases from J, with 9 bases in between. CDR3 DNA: TGTGCCAGCAGCTTACTAGGTGGGACTGAAGCTTTCTTT. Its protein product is CASSLLGGTEAFF.

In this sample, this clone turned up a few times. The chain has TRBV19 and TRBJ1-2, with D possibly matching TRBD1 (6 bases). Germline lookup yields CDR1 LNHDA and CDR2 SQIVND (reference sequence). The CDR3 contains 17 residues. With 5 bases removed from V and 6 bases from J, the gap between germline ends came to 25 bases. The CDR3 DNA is TGTGCCAGTAGTCTCCCCCTAGGGGGGGCGCGAGTGGATGGCTACACCTTC. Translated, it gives CASSLPLGGARVDGYTF.

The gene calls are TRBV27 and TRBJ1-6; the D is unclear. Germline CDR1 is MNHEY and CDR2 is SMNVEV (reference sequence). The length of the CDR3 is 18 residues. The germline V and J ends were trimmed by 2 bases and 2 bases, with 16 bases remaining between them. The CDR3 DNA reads TGTGCCAGCAGTTTAATAGCCCCGGGGAGCACCTATAATTCACCCCTCCACTTT. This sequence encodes CASSLIAPGSTYNSPLHF.

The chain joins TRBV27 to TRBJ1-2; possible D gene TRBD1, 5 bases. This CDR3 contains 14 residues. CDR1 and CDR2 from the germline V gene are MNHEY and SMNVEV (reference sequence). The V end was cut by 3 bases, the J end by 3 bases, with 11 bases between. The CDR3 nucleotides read TGTGCCAGCAGTTTCCGCAGGGCCCACTATGGCTACACCTTC. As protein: CASSFRRAHYGYTF.

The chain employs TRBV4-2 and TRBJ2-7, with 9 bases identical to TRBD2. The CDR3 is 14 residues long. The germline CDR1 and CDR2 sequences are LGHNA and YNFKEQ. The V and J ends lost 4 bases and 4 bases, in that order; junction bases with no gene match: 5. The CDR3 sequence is CASSRSSGEYEQYF. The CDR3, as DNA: TGTGCCAGCAGCCGATCTAGCGGGGAATACGAGCAGTACTTC.

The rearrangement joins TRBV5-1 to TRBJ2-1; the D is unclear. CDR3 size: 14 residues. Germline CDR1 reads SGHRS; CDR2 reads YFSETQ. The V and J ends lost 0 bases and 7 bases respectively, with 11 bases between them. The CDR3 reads CASSLANRQNEQFF. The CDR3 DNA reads TGCGCCAGCAGCTTGGCCAACCGACAAAATGAGCAGTTCTTC.

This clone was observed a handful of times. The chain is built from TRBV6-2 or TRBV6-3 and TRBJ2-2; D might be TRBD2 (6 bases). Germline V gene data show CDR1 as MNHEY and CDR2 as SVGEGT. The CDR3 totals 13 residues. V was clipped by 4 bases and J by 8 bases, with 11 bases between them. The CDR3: CASSSTAGGELFF. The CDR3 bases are TGTGCCAGCAGTTCAACGGCGGGGGGGGAGCTGTTTTTT.

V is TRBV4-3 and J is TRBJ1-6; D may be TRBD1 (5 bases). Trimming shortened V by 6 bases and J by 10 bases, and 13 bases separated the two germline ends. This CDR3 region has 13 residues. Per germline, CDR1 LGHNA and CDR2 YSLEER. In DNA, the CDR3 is TGCGCCAGCAGGGGGGGAGTGGGGTCACCCCTCCACTTT. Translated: CASRGGVGSPLHF.

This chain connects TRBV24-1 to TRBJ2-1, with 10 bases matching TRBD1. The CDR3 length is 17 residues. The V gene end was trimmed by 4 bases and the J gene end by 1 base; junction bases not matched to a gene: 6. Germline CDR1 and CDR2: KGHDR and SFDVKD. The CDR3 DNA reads TGTGCCACCAGTGAGACAGGGGGCGTTGGGTCCTACAATGAGCAGTTCTTC. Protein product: CATSETGGVGSYNEQFF.

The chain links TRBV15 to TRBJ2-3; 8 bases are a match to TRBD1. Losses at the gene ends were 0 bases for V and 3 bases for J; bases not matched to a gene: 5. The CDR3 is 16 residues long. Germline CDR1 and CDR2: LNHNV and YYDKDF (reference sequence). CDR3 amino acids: CATSREWTGKTDTQYF. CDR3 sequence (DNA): TGTGCCACCAGCAGAGAATGGACAGGGAAAACAGATACGCAGTATTTT.

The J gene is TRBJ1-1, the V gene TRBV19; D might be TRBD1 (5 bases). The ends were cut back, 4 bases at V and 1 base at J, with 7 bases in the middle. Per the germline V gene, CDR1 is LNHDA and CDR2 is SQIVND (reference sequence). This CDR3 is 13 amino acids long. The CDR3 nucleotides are TGTGCCAGTAGTACTACAGGGAACACTGAAGCTTTCTTT. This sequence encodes CASSTTGNTEAFF.